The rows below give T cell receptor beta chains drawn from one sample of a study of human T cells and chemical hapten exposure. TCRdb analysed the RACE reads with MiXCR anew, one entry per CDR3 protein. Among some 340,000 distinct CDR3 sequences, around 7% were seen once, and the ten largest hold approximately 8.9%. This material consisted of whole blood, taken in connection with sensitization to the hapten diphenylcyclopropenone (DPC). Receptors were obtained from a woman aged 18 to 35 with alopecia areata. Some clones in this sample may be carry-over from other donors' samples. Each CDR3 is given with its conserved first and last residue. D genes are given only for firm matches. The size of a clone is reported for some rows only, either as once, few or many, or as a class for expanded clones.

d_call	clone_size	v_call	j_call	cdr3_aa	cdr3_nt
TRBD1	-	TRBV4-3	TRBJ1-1	CASSQGRGQEHFF	TGCGCCAGCAGCCAGGGGAGGGGACAGGAGCATTTCTTT
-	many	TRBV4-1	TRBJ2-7	CASSQEGYGPQTYEQYF	TGCGCCAGCAGCCAAGAGGGGTATGGGCCACAGACCTACGAGCAGTACTTC
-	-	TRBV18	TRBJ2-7	CASSPQRDAYEQYF	TGTGCCAGCTCACCCCAACGGGACGCCTACGAGCAGTACTTC
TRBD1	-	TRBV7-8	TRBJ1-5	CASSLRGQGANQPQHF	TGTGCCAGCAGCTTAAGAGGACAGGGGGCAAATCAGCCCCAGCATTTT
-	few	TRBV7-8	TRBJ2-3	CASSLPRSGDTQYF	TGTGCCAGCAGCTTGCCCCGTTCGGGGGATACGCAGTATTTT
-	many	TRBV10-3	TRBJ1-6	CAIGGNNSPLHF	TGTGCCATCGGAGGCAATAATTCACCCCTCCACTTT
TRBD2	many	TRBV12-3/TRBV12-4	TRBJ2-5	CASRRGLAGGQETQYF	TGTGCCAGCAGGCGTGGACTAGCGGGGGGCCAAGAGACCCAGTACTTC
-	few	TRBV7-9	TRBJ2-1	CASSTRDSLYNEQFF	TGTGCCAGCAGCACCCGGGACTCCCTATACAATGAGCAGTTCTTC
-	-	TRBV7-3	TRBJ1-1	CASRDGKNTEAFF	TGTGCCAGCAGGGATGGAAAGAACACTGAAGCTTTCTTT
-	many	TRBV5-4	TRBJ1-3	CASSLQGPGNTIYF	TGTGCCAGCAGCTTGCAGGGTCCTGGAAACACCATATATTTT
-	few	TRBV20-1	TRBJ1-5	CSARDSTRYSNQPQHF	TGCAGTGCTAGAGATTCCACCAGGTATAGCAATCAGCCCCAGCATTTT
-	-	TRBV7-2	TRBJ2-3	CASSFVRSTDTQYF	TGTGCCAGCAGCTTCGTTCGTTCAACAGATACGCAGTATTTT
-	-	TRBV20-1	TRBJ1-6	CSARDSLQAQPLHF	TGCAGTGCTAGAGATTCTCTTCAAGCTCAGCCCCTCCACTTT